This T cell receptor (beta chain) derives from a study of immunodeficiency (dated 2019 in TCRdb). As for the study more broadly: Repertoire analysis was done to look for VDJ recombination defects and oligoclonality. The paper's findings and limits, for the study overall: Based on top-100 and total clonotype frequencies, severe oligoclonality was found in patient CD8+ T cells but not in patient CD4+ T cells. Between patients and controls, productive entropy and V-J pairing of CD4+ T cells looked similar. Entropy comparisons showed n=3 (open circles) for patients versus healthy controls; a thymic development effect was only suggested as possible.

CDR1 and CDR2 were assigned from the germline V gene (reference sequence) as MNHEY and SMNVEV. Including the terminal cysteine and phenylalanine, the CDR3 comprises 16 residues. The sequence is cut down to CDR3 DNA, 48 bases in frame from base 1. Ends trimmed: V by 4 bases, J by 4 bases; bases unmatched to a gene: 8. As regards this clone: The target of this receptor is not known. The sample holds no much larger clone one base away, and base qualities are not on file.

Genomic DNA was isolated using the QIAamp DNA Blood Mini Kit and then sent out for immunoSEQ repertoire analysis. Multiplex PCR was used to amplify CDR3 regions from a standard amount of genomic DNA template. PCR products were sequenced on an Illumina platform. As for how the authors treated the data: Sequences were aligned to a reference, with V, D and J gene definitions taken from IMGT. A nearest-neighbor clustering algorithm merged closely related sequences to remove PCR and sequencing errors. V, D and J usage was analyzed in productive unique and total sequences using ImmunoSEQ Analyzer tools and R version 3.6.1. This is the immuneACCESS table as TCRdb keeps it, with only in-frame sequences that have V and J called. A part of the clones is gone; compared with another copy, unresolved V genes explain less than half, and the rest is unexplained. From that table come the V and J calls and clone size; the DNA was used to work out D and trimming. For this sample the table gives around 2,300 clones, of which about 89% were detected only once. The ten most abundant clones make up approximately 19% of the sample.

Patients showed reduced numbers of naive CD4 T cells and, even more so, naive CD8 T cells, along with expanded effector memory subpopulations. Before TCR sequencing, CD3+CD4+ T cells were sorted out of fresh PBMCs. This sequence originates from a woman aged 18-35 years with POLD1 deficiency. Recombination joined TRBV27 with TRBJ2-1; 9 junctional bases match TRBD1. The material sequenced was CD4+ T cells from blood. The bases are TGTGCCAGCAGTTCGGACAGGGGCCGGGGATACAATGAGCAGTTCTTC. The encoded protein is CASSSDRGRGYNEQFF.